Below, 7 T cell receptor beta chains from the same sample are listed, as sequenced in a study of neurological immune-mediated disorders. TCRdb re-analysed the 5' RACE reads in MiXCR, keeping a single row per CDR3 protein. Of around 71,000 distinct CDR3 sequences listed, roughly an eighth are singletons. Specified time point: longitudinal time-point 1 (baseline). Specimen: PBMCs. These TCRs come from a female donor with HTLV-1-associated myelopathy (HAM/TSP).

The genes are TRBV27 and TRBJ2-1, with TRBD2 as a possible D gene (6 bases). This CDR3 is built from 13 residues. V gave up 4 bases and J gave up 15 bases, with 19 bases separating them. Germline values: CDR1 MNHEY, CDR2 SMNVEV (reference sequence). In DNA, the CDR3 is TGTGCCAGCAGTTCCCTTCGGATCGGGGGTCGGTTCTTC. Translating gives CASSSLRIGGRFF.

This clonotype was found many times. The chain couples TRBV28 to TRBJ2-5, with D maybe TRBD1 (6 bases). V was trimmed by 6 bases and J by 5 bases, leaving 22 bases between them. CDR1 MDHEN and CDR2 SYDVKM come from the germline V gene. The CDR3 is 16 residues long. CDR3 nucleotides: TGTGCCAGCAGCCCGTTTTACCAACAGGGCTGGGAGACCCAGTACTTC. Protein product: CASSPFYQQGWETQYF.

This clonotype was detected many times. The chain employs TRBV7-9 and TRBJ2-7; maybe TRBD1 (6 bases). Trimming removed 4 bases from V and 5 bases from J, with 27 bases in between. This CDR3 is built from 18 residues. Germline loops: CDR1 SEHNR, CDR2 FQNEAQ (reference sequence). CDR3 in amino acids: CASSSFGVGQKDRNEQYF. The DNA for the CDR3 is TGTGCCAGCAGCTCTTTTGGGGTCGGACAGAAAGATAGGAACGAGCAGTACTTC.

This clonotype has a count of ten or more. In DNA form, the CDR3 reads TGTGCCAGCAGCTTCCGACAGGGTATCGTCAATGAGCAGTTCTTC. Amino acids: CASSFRQGIVNEQFF. The chain employs TRBV11-2 and TRBJ2-1, with 7 bases fitting TRBD1. The CDR3 spans 15 residues. V was pared by 3 bases and J by 6 bases, with 8 bases of the junction left unmatched. CDR1 SGHAT and CDR2 FQNNGV come from the germline V gene. Supplemented by reference TRBV11-2 and TRBJ2-1, the full variable domain reads EAGVAQSPRYKIIEKRQSVAFWCNPISGHATLYWYQQILGQGPKLLIQFQNNGVVDDSQLPKDRFSAERLKGVDSTLKIQPAKLEDSAVYLCASSFRQGIVNEQFFGPGTRLTVL.

This clonotype was seen ten or more times. The chain links TRBV20-1 to TRBJ2-3; TRBD2 matches at 9 bases. The CDR3 is made up of 13 amino acids. The J segment lost 5 bases and the V segment lost 7 bases, leaving 7 bases of the junction unmatched. The germline V gene has CDR1 DFQATT and CDR2 SNEGSKA (reference sequence). The CDR3 reads CSVRGGAEDTQYF. Here the CDR3 DNA reads TGCAGTGTACGCGGGGGGGCAGAAGATACGCAGTATTTT.

This clonotype was observed at least ten times. V and J are TRBV5-6 and TRBJ2-1; the D gene could be TRBD1 or TRBD2 (6 bases each). Trimming stripped 2 bases from V and 8 bases from J, with 14 bases between. Germline V CDR1 and CDR2: SGHDT, YYEEEE. The CDR3 runs 14 residues. CDR3 amino acids: CASSFGGWGDEQFF. In DNA, the CDR3 is TGTGCCAGCAGCTTCGGGGGCTGGGGCGATGAGCAGTTCTTC.

This clonotype showed up many times. The chain employs TRBV2 and TRBJ2-3; 9 bases map to TRBD2. CDR1 is SNHLY and CDR2 is FYNNEI in the germline V gene. The junction had 5 bases not matched to a gene; V was cut back by 5 bases and J by 2 bases. This CDR3 region has 15 residues. The CDR3 region is CASSLWTSDTDTQYF. CDR3 sequence (DNA): TGTGCCAGCAGTTTATGGACTAGCGACACAGATACGCAGTATTTT.